This T cell receptor beta chain was documented in a study of T-cell reconstitution after alpha-beta-depleted transplantation in children. Overall study results and limits: The study reportedly traced alpha-beta T cells about two months after transplant to several hundred expanded graft clones. Some patients showed high day-60 TCRbeta diversity, which derived from surviving recipient T cells and thymic progenitors. Once a year had passed after transplant, T-cell counts and diversity came mostly from newly produced T cells.

The TCRbeta library incorporated unique molecular identifiers. Using its own MiXCR run on the PCR reads, TCRdb lists one record per CDR3 protein. Among 700,000 to 950,000 distinct CDR3 sequences, 16% were seen once, and the ten largest hold just under 5%. A word on this clonotype: Its antigen remains unidentified.

The sample here was PBMCs, mostly from graft donor cells, taken 360 days after TCRalphabeta/CD19-depleted stem cell transplant. This TCR was sampled from a male patient younger than 18 who had a stem cell transplant for acute lymphoblastic leukemia, so the T cells may come from the graft donor.

The CDR3 DNA reads TGTGCCAGCAGCCAAGATCTCCTAGCGGGAGTACGGGAGCAGTTCTTC. Translated, it gives CASSQDLLAGVREQFF. The rearrangement uses TRBV3-1 and TRBJ2-1; 10 bases map to TRBD2. V lost 0 bases to trimming and J lost 10 bases; unmatched junction nucleotides: 9. The CDR3 length is 16 residues. Germline CDR1 LGHDT, CDR2 YNNKEL (reference sequence).